The 30 T cell receptor beta chains reported below all come from one sample, sequenced in a study of blood T cells in healthy people across ages. Through a sample-barcoded 5' primer and a J-beta primer mix, a second PCR was run for about 7 to 12 cycles. TCRdb reprocessed the 5' RACE reads with MiXCR, giving one entry per CDR3 protein. The sample has roughly 800,000 distinct CDR3 sequences, 30% to 45% seen once; the top ten hold 10% to 15%. Material for sequencing was blood. The receptor set was obtained from a man between 18 and 35 years old in good health.

This clonotype was seen many times. This chain links TRBV10-3 with TRBJ2-6; no clear D. Germline assignment: CDR1 ENHRY and CDR2 SYGVKD. The length of the CDR3 is 18 residues. V was cut by 7 bases and J by 0 bases, with 19 bases left in between. The CDR3 DNA sequence: TGTGCCATCACCGCCGTGGCAGGTGTGAGCTCTGGGGCCAACGTCCTGACTTTC. Encoded protein: CAITAVAGVSSGANVLTF.

The chain couples TRBV3-1 to TRBJ1-1; D might be TRBD1 (5 bases). V was pared by 4 bases and J by 2 bases, with 26 bases between. The V gene's germline CDR1 is LGHDT and CDR2 YNNKEL (reference sequence). This CDR3 has 19 residues. CDR3 residues: CASSPRGGVGRSINTEAFF. CDR3 sequence (DNA): TGTGCCAGCAGCCCCCGGGGAGGGGTCGGGCGGTCCATCAACACTGAAGCTTTCTTT.

V usage is TRBV6-2 or TRBV6-3 and J usage is TRBJ2-5; TRBD2 agrees at 7 bases. The junction had 16 bases not matched to a gene; V was cut back by 8 bases and J by 1 base. CDR3 length: 17 residues. Per the germline V gene, CDR1 is MNHEY and CDR2 is SVGEGT. CDR3 residues: CASRRRPRGSFQETQYF. Written as DNA, the CDR3 is TGTGCCAGCCGACGGCGGCCGCGCGGGAGTTTCCAAGAGACCCAGTACTTC.

The chain recombines TRBV10-1 with TRBJ2-1; D perhaps matches TRBD2 (6 bases). Germline V gives CDR1 WNHNN, CDR2 SYGVQD (reference sequence). The CDR3 covers 13 residues. V was cut by 8 bases and J by 7 bases, with 15 bases left in between. The CDR3 here is CASPGTPINEQFF. DNA for the CDR3: TGCGCCAGCCCTGGGACTCCAATAAATGAGCAGTTCTTC.

In its sample, this clonotype was seen many times. V usage is TRBV5-5 and J usage is TRBJ2-4; D is perhaps TRBD1 or TRBD2 (5 bases each). CDR1 and CDR2 (germline): SGHKS, YYEKEE (reference sequence). The CDR3 runs to 15 residues. V shed 6 bases and J shed 0 bases, with 13 bases lying between them. This CDR3 reads CASTLRGLAKNIQYF. The CDR3 DNA sequence: TGTGCCAGCACCCTGAGGGGCCTAGCCAAAAACATTCAGTACTTC.

This clonotype was counted a few times. V gene TRBV7-2 combines with J gene TRBJ2-1; the D is unclear. Germline assignment: CDR1 SGHTA and CDR2 FQGNSA. V was cut by 1 base and J by 8 bases, with 12 bases left in between. This CDR3 region has 14 residues. The CDR3 loop reads CASSLVVSGDEQFF. The CDR3 bases are TGTGCCAGCAGCTTAGTGGTCAGTGGGGATGAGCAGTTCTTC.

V usage is TRBV18 and J usage is TRBJ1-1, with D tentatively TRBD1 (5 bases). V was trimmed by 2 bases and J by 4 bases, leaving 8 bases between them. Germline V CDR1 and CDR2: KGHSH, LQKENI. This CDR3 has 13 residues. Written as DNA, the CDR3 is TGTGCCAGCTCACCAGGGGCGGGCACTGAAGCTTTCTTT. This codes for CASSPGAGTEAFF.

This chain uses TRBV12-3 or TRBV12-4 with TRBJ1-5; no definite D call. Trimming stripped 5 bases from V and 5 bases from J, with 13 bases between. The CDR3 has 14 amino acids. DNA of the CDR3: TGTGCCAGCAGTCCCACTTCCCCTGATCAGCCCCAGCATTTT. Translating gives CASSPTSPDQPQHF.

The chain uses TRBV10-3 and TRBJ1-2; 8 bases map to TRBD1. V gave up 11 bases and J gave up 5 bases; unmatched junction bases: 10. Germline CDR1 reads ENHRY; CDR2 reads SYGVKD. The CDR3 spans 13 residues. The CDR3 coding sequence is TGTGCCGTAACCAGGGGGCAAGGATATGGCTACACCTTC. It translates to CAVTRGQGYGYTF.

The table lists this clonotype with a few counts. For the CDR3, the DNA is TGCGCCAGCAGCCGACAACCGGGACTGGGTTACAATGAGCAGTTCTTC. Amino acid sequence: CASSRQPGLGYNEQFF. V is TRBV4-3 and J is TRBJ2-1; a weak D match, TRBD2 (6 bases). V lost 4 bases, J lost 4 bases, and 17 bases lay in between. The germline CDR1 and CDR2 sequences are LGHNA and YSLEER. The CDR3 totals 16 residues.

This clonotype was counted only a few times. This rearrangement joins TRBV27 to TRBJ2-2; maybe TRBD2 (6 bases). V shed 5 bases and J shed 1 base, with 11 bases lying between them. The V gene's germline CDR1 is MNHEY and CDR2 SMNVEV (reference sequence). This CDR3 region has 15 residues. In nucleotides, the CDR3 is TGTGCCAGCAGTACCCGGGACTTGAACACCGGGGAGCTGTTTTTT. Amino acids: CASSTRDLNTGELFF.

This clonotype was recorded at least ten times. The J gene is TRBJ1-2, the V gene TRBV12-3 or TRBV12-4, with D possibly being TRBD1 (5 bases). The length of the CDR3 is 12 residues. With 1 base removed from V and 10 bases from J, the gap between germline ends came to 10 bases. The CDR3 loop is CASSLVGGTYTF. CDR3 coding DNA: TGTGCCAGCAGTTTAGTTGGAGGGACCTACACCTTC.

The chain couples TRBV27 to TRBJ2-1, with a possible D match to TRBD1 (6 bases). CDR3 size: 16 residues. Germline values: CDR1 MNHEY, CDR2 SMNVEV (reference sequence). Trimming stripped 6 bases from V and 8 bases from J, with 23 bases between. The CDR3 sequence: CASRPDSKNGGDEQFF. The CDR3 DNA is TGTGCCAGCAGACCTGATTCAAAGAATGGGGGCGATGAGCAGTTCTTC.

This sequence joins TRBV4-2 and TRBJ2-4; 11 bases fit TRBD2. The end of the DNA is better explained by TRBJ2-7, so the J call may be wrong. The CDR3 is 17 amino acids. The germline CDR1 and CDR2 sequences are LGHNA and YNFKEQ. The CDR3 here is CASSQVRATSGRGEQYF. CDR3 DNA: TGTGCCAGCAGCCAAGTGAGGGCTACTAGCGGGAGAGGCGAGCAGTACTTC.

This chain uses TRBV4-1 with TRBJ1-3, with D hard to call. The CDR3 has 15 residues. With 2 bases removed from V and 0 bases from J, the gap between germline ends came to 8 bases. CDR1 is MGHRA, CDR2 YSYEKL, per germline. The CDR3 spells CASSQTANSGNTIYF. In nucleotides, the CDR3 is TGCGCCAGCAGCCAAACAGCTAACTCTGGAAACACCATATATTTT.

This clonotype came up a few times. The chain links TRBV6-5 to TRBJ1-4, with 9 bases that match TRBD1. Germline CDR1 and CDR2: MNHEY and SVGAGI. The CDR3 sequence is 15 residues long. After removal of 5 bases from V and 8 bases from J, the junction contained 9 bases not matched to a gene. As DNA, the CDR3 is TGTGCCAGCAGTCCGACAGGGGGGTTGAGCGAAAAACTGTTTTTT. Protein sequence: CASSPTGGLSEKLFF.

A word on this clonotype: This could be a read error, since a much larger clone is one nucleotide away. V usage is TRBV11-2 and J usage is TRBJ2-1, with D perhaps TRBD1 or TRBD2 (5 bases each). V lost 3 bases to trimming and J lost 1 base, with 13 bases between them. This CDR3 has 16 amino acids. The germline V gene encodes CDR1 SGHAT and CDR2 FQNNGV. The CDR3: CASSFPGRASYNEQFF. The CDR3 DNA reads TGTGCCAGCAGCTTCCCGGGACGAGCGTCCTACAATGAGCAGTTCTTC.

A few counts support this clonotype. The chain couples TRBV7-9 to TRBJ2-3, with 14 bases that match TRBD2. This CDR3 has 17 residues. With V trimmed by 4 bases and J by 4 bases, 7 bases remained unmatched. CDR1 SEHNR and CDR2 FQNEAQ come from the germline V gene (reference sequence). CDR3 region: CASSSRLAGGPSDTQYF. DNA of the CDR3: TGTGCCAGCAGCTCTCGACTAGCGGGGGGGCCATCAGATACGCAGTATTTT.

This sequence joins TRBV12-3 or TRBV12-4 and TRBJ1-1; D may be TRBD1 (6 bases). V shed 3 bases and J shed 4 bases, with 12 bases lying between them. The length of the CDR3 is 14 residues. CDR3 nucleotide sequence: TGTGCCAGCAGTTTCTCGGGGGCCGGCACTGAAGCTTTCTTT. This sequence encodes CASSFSGAGTEAFF.

The V and J genes are TRBV10-3 and TRBJ1-1, with D uncertain. The V gene's germline CDR1 is ENHRY and CDR2 SYGVKD. This CDR3 has 13 amino acids. V lost 2 bases to trimming and J lost 1 base, with 5 bases between them. The CDR3 nucleotides read TGTGCCATCAGTGAGGCAGAGAACACTGAAGCTTTCTTT. This codes for CAISEAENTEAFF.

V is TRBV7-2 and J is TRBJ1-5; no firm D call. V was trimmed by 7 bases and J by 1 base, leaving 11 bases between them. This CDR3 is 14 amino acids long. From germline, CDR1 is SGHTA and CDR2 FQGNSA. The CDR3 spells CASNGNTSNQPQHF. In DNA, the CDR3 is TGTGCCAGCAATGGCAATACCAGCAATCAGCCCCAGCATTTT.

V is TRBV30 and J is TRBJ1-1; D perhaps matches TRBD1 (5 bases). The CDR3 length is 13 residues. V was pared by 5 bases and J by 3 bases, with 13 bases between. Germline V gene data show CDR1 as GTSNPN and CDR2 as SVGIG (reference sequence). The CDR3 DNA reads TGTGCCTGGGAAGGGGAGACGGACACTGAAGCTTTCTTT. Its translation: CAWEGETDTEAFF.

To note about this clonotype: A junction boundary mismatches the germline segment, possibly from a read error. The rearrangement uses TRBV9 and TRBJ1-3, with unresolved D. The V gene's germline CDR1 is SGDLS and CDR2 YYNGEE. The CDR3 covers 14 residues. CDR3 in DNA: TGTGCCAGCAGCGTAGCTACATCTGGAAACACCACATATTTT. Its translation: CASSVATSGNTTYF.

The chain carries TRBV9 and TRBJ2-5; TRBD2 agrees at 14 bases. Per germline, CDR1 SGDLS and CDR2 YYNGEE. CDR3 length: 18 amino acids. V dropped 4 bases and J dropped 1; count of bases not matched to a gene: 9. CDR3 protein: CASSPQGLAGVLQETQYF. The CDR3 nucleotides are TGTGCCAGCAGCCCCCAGGGACTAGCGGGGGTTCTCCAAGAGACCCAGTACTTC.

The rearrangement uses TRBV4-1 and TRBJ2-4; 8 bases align to TRBD1. Germline trimming cut 4 bases from V and 0 bases from J; bases unmatched to any gene: 2. Germline V CDR1 and CDR2: MGHRA, YSYEKL. The CDR3 has 15 amino acids. CDR3 in amino acids: CASSRTGLAKNIQYF. The CDR3 nucleotides read TGCGCCAGCAGCCGGACAGGGCTAGCCAAAAACATTCAGTACTTC.

The rearrangement uses TRBV5-1 and TRBJ2-2; either TRBD1 or TRBD2 may fit D (5 bases each). V was shortened by 5 bases and J by 1 base, with 18 bases between the two germline ends. CDR1 and CDR2 (germline): SGHRS, YFSETQ. The CDR3 spans 17 residues. CDR3 residues: CASSSDSRTWNTGELFF. The CDR3 coding sequence is TGCGCCAGCAGTTCCGACAGTCGGACTTGGAACACCGGGGAGCTGTTTTTT. Complete variable domain (other parts from reference TRBV5-1 and TRBJ2-2): KAGVTQTPRYLIKTRGQQVTLSCSPISGHRSVSWYQQTPGQGLQFLFEYFSETQRNKGNFPGRFSGRQFSNSRSEMNVSTLELGDSALYLCASSSDSRTWNTGELFFGEGSRLTVL.

This clonotype was detected ten times or more. This chain connects TRBV27 to TRBJ1-4; D remains ambiguous. This CDR3 is 13 amino acids long. Germline lookup yields CDR1 MNHEY and CDR2 SMNVEV (reference sequence). V lost 2 bases, J lost 5 bases, and 6 bases lay in between. As DNA, the CDR3 is TGTGCCAGCAGTTTACGCAGGAATGAAAAACTGTTTTTT. It is translated as CASSLRRNEKLFF.

In its sample, this clonotype was seen many times. The CDR3 sequence: CATSRDSHGGYEQYF. Here the CDR3 DNA reads TGTGCCACCAGCAGAGATAGCCATGGGGGCTACGAGCAGTACTTC. V usage is TRBV15 and J usage is TRBJ2-7; either TRBD1 or TRBD2 may supply D (5 bases each). V gave up 0 bases and J gave up 3 bases, with 12 bases separating them. The CDR3 contains 15 residues. In germline, CDR1 is LNHNV, CDR2 YYDKDF (reference sequence).

This clonotype occurred a few times. V is TRBV10-3 and J is TRBJ1-5, with TRBD1 identical over 7 bases. Per germline, CDR1 ENHRY and CDR2 SYGVKD. CDR3 length: 14 residues. The trim removed 6 bases at V and 4 bases at J, leaving 6 bases unmatched. CDR3 nucleotide sequence: TGTGCCATCAGCGAAGGACAGGTTAATCAGCCCCAGCATTTT. Protein: CAISEGQVNQPQHF.

The V call is TRBV29-1, the J call TRBJ1-2; 8 bases line up with TRBD1. J was trimmed by 8 bases and V by 7 bases; bases with no gene match: 9. The CDR3 contains 12 residues. Germline CDR1 reads SQVTM; CDR2 reads ANQGSEA. The chain's CDR3 is CSANAGGQGYTF. Written as DNA, the CDR3 is TGCAGCGCCAACGCAGGGGGCCAAGGCTACACCTTC.